These 18 T cell receptor beta chains originate from one sample sequenced in a study of post-analysis software for immune sequencing data. Broader study findings: TRBV5-6, TRBV5-1 and TRBV20-1 were among several TRBV segments more frequent in patients than controls.

Carried by the TCR beta cDNA libraries were unique molecular identifiers. TCRdb reanalysed the PCR reads using MiXCR and keeps one entry per CDR3 protein. The sample includes about 260,000 distinct CDR3 sequences, 35% to 40% of them seen just once. No cognate antigen is known for these TCRs. Sequenced material: blood. The origin of the receptors is a girl aged 10-17 years with multiple sclerosis.

On this clonotype itself: A much larger clone differs from this one at a single base, so this may be a read error. The V call is TRBV3-1, the J call TRBJ2-1; D is possibly TRBD2 (6 bases). V shed 4 bases and J shed 9 bases, with 13 bases lying between them. The CDR3 is 13 residues long. Germline V gives CDR1 LGHDT, CDR2 YNNKEL (reference sequence). The CDR3 sequence is CASSRDSRVEQFF. The CDR3 nucleotides read TGTGCCAGCAGCCGGGACTCACGGGTTGAGCAGTTCTTC.

This clonotype was seen a handful of times. A much larger clone differs from this one at a single base, so this may be a read error. V usage is TRBV20-1 and J usage is TRBJ2-4; D unresolved. The V gene lost 5 bases and the J gene lost 8 bases, with 10 bases spanning the gap. Germline loops: CDR1 DFQATT, CDR2 SNEGSKA (reference sequence). The CDR3 is 11 amino acids. The CDR3 sequence: CSAPRMDIQYF. CDR3 bases: TGCAGTGCTCCCCGAATGGACATTCAGTACTTC.

This clonotype is labeled medium-sized (0.01 to 0.1%). The chain has TRBV25-1 and TRBJ2-3; D gene unclear. The germline V and J ends were trimmed by 3 bases and 1 base, with 8 bases remaining between them. Germline values: CDR1 MGHDK, CDR2 SYGVNS. This CDR3 contains 14 residues. The CDR3 loop reads CASSDSDGTDTQYF. CDR3 DNA: TGTGCCAGCAGTGATTCTGACGGCACAGATACGCAGTATTTT.

The chain is built from TRBV7-9 and TRBJ2-5, with D hard to call. The V gene lost 4 bases and the J gene lost 5 bases, with 11 bases spanning the gap. The germline V gene encodes CDR1 SEHNR and CDR2 FQNEAQ (reference sequence). This CDR3 spans 13 amino acids. The CDR3 DNA is TGTGCCAGCAGCTCCCCGTTTCCGGAGACCCAGTACTTC. Encoded protein: CASSSPFPETQYF.

This clonotype was counted ten times or more. V gene TRBV3-1 combines with J gene TRBJ2-7, with 10 positions matching TRBD1. The CDR3 has 15 amino acids. V shed 1 base, J shed 3 bases, and the junction held 3 bases outside the gene matches. The germline V gene has CDR1 LGHDT and CDR2 YNNKEL (reference sequence). DNA of the CDR3: TGTGCCAGCAGCCAAGGGGGGACAGGGGTCTACGAGCAGTACTTC. Its protein product is CASSQGGTGVYEQYF.

The sample holds many counts of this clonotype. V and J are TRBV29-1 and TRBJ2-3; the match to TRBD2 covers 7 bases. The CDR3 is made up of 15 amino acids. The V and J ends lost 5 bases and 0 bases, in that order; junction bases with no gene match: 8. Per the germline V gene, CDR1 is SQVTM and CDR2 is ANQGSEA. This CDR3 is CSVHPPGGSTDTQYF. CDR3 bases: TGCAGCGTTCACCCCCCCGGGGGGAGCACAGATACGCAGTATTTT.

A note on this clonotype: A junction end diverges from the germline sequence, so it may reflect a read error. The gene calls are TRBV7-2 and TRBJ2-7; 9 bases match TRBD1. CDR3 length: 14 amino acids. Germline V lookup: CDR1 SGHTA, CDR2 FQGNSA. CDR3 sequence: CACSLGQGSYEQYF. The CDR3 coding sequence is TGTGCCTGCAGCTTGGGACAGGGTTCCTACGAGCAGTACTTC.

This clonotype came up many times. This chain uses TRBV7-9 with TRBJ2-1; 10 bases map to TRBD2. The ends lost 7 bases at V and 0 bases at J; junction bases unmatched: 15. The germline V gene has CDR1 SEHNR and CDR2 FQNEAQ (reference sequence). The CDR3 contains 19 residues. The CDR3 reads CASIPGDSGGLSSYNEQFF. The CDR3 DNA sequence: TGTGCCAGCATACCTGGGGATAGCGGGGGGCTTAGCTCCTACAATGAGCAGTTCTTC. Supplemented by reference TRBV7-9 and TRBJ2-1, the full variable domain reads DTGVSQNPRHKITKRGQNVTFRCDPISEHNRLYWYRQTLGQGPEFLTYFQNEAQLEKSRLLSDRFSAERPKGSFSTLEIQRTEQGDSAMYLCASIPGDSGGLSSYNEQFFGPGTRLTVL.

V and J are TRBV20-1 and TRBJ1-5, with D unclear. The ends were cut back, 4 bases at V and 9 bases at J, with 16 bases in the middle. Per germline, CDR1 DFQATT and CDR2 SNEGSKA (reference sequence). The CDR3 runs 13 residues. CDR3 amino acids: CSAKITPYGPQHF. The CDR3 nucleotides are TGCAGTGCTAAAATCACGCCTTATGGGCCCCAGCATTTT.

This clonotype has at least ten counts. The rearrangement links TRBV29-1 to TRBJ2-6; 7 bases are a match to TRBD1. The V gene end was trimmed by 5 bases and the J gene end by 0 bases; junction bases not matched to a gene: 1. Per the germline V gene, CDR1 is SQVTM and CDR2 is ANQGSEA. The CDR3 totals 14 residues. The CDR3 loop is CSVRTGSGANVLTF. CDR3 sequence (DNA): TGCAGCGTTCGGACAGGCTCTGGGGCCAACGTCCTGACTTTC.

This clonotype has at least ten counts. The chain joins TRBV29-1 to TRBJ2-5; 12 bases match TRBD1. This CDR3 is built from 15 residues. After removal of 7 bases from V and 4 bases from J, the junction contained 10 bases not matched to a gene. Germline CDR1 is SQVTM and CDR2 is ANQGSEA. The CDR3 DNA follows: TGCAGCGGCCGGCGGGGGACAGGGGGCTCAGAGACCCAGTACTTC. Protein: CSGRRGTGGSETQYF.

The table lists this clonotype with many counts. This chain links TRBV7-8 with TRBJ1-6, with TRBD1 as a possible D gene (5 bases). V dropped 4 bases and J dropped 11 bases, with 15 bases sitting between them. Germline V gene sequence: CDR1 SGHVS, CDR2 FQNEAQ. This CDR3 contains 14 residues. CDR3 region: CASSYARVDTPLHF. The CDR3 bases are TGTGCCAGCAGCTACGCCAGGGTGGACACACCCCTCCACTTT.

V and J are TRBV6-5 and TRBJ2-3, with 9 bases identical to TRBD2. Per germline, CDR1 MNHEY and CDR2 SVGAGI. V dropped 2 bases and J dropped 1; count of bases not matched to a gene: 7. The CDR3 runs 17 residues. The CDR3 DNA sequence: TGTGCCAGCAGTTACAGCAGGGCTAGCGGGGGCACAGATACGCAGTATTTT. This gives the protein CASSYSRASGGTDTQYF.

Points on this clonotype: This sequence may be a read error, since a much larger clone differs from it by one base. The V call is TRBV7-8, the J call TRBJ1-4; D is ambiguous. CDR3 size: 14 residues. Germline CDR1 reads SGHVS; CDR2 reads FQNEAQ. The CDR3 here is CASSTEAFNEKLYF. CDR3 nucleotide sequence: TGTGCCAGCAGCACGGAGGCCTTTAATGAAAAACTGTATTTT.

In its sample, this clonotype was seen many times. The genes are TRBV6-5 and TRBJ2-1; D call uncertain. The ends were cut back, 6 bases at V and 7 bases at J, with 22 bases in the middle. The length of the CDR3 is 16 residues. CDR1 is MNHEY, CDR2 SVGAGI, per germline. The CDR3 nucleotides are TGTGCCAGCAGCCCTCGGCTTCCGGGTGTCGGGAATGAGCAGTTCTTC. Encoded protein: CASSPRLPGVGNEQFF.

This clonotype was detected many times. This rearrangement joins TRBV20-1 to TRBJ2-1; 7 bases match TRBD2. Germline V gene lookup returns CDR1 DFQATT and CDR2 SNEGSKA (reference sequence). V dropped 5 bases and J dropped 4; count of bases not matched to a gene: 8. The CDR3 consists of 14 residues. The CDR3, as DNA: TGCAGTGCTTCCCCGGCTAGCGGTTACAATGAGCAGTTCTTC. Translation gives CSASPASGYNEQFF.

Worth noting for this clonotype: This may be a read error: a much more frequent sequence differs by one nucleotide. CDR3 nucleotide sequence: TGCAGCGTTGAAGGGTATCGTTCGGATGGGCAGTTCTTC. Its translation: CSVEGYRSDGQFF. This sequence joins TRBV29-1 and TRBJ2-1; D call uncertain. V lost 1 base, J lost 12 bases, and 16 bases lay in between. The CDR3 contains 13 residues. Germline loops: CDR1 SQVTM, CDR2 ANQGSEA.

This clonotype was detected only a few times. The V and J genes are TRBV24-1 and TRBJ2-2; 9 bases match TRBD2. Trimming removed 5 bases from V and 4 bases from J; junction bases left unmatched: 4. The CDR3 covers 15 residues. From germline, CDR1 is KGHDR and CDR2 SFDVKD. CDR3 sequence (DNA): TGTGCCACCAGTGGCGGACTAGCGAGCACCGGGGAGCTGTTTTTT. It encodes CATSGGLASTGELFF.